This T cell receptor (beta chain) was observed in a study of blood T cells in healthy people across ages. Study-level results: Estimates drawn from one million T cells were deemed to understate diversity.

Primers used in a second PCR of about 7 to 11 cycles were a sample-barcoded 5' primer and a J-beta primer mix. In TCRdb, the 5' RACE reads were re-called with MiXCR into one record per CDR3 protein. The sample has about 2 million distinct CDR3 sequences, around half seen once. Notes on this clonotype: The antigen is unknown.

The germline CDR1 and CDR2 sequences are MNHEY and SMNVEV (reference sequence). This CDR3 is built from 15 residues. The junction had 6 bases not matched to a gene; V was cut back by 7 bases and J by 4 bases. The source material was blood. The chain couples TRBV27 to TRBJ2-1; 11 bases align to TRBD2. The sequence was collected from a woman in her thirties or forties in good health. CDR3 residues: CASTDGTSGYNEQFF. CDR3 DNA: TGTGCCAGCACGGACGGGACTAGCGGTTACAATGAGCAGTTCTTC.